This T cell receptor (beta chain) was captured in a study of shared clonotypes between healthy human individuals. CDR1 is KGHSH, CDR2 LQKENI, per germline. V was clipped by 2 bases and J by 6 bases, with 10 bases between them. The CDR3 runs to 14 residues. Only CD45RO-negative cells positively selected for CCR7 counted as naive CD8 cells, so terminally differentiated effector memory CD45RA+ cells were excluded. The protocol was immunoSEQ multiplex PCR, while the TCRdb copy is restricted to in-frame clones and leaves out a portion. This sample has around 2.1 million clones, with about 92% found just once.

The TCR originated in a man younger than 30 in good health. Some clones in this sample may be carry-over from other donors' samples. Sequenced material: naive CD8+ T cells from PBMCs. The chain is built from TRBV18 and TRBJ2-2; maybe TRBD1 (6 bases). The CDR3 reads CASSPLAGAGELFF. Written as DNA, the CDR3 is TGTGCCAGCTCACCATTGGCAGGGGCCGGGGAGCTGTTTTTT.